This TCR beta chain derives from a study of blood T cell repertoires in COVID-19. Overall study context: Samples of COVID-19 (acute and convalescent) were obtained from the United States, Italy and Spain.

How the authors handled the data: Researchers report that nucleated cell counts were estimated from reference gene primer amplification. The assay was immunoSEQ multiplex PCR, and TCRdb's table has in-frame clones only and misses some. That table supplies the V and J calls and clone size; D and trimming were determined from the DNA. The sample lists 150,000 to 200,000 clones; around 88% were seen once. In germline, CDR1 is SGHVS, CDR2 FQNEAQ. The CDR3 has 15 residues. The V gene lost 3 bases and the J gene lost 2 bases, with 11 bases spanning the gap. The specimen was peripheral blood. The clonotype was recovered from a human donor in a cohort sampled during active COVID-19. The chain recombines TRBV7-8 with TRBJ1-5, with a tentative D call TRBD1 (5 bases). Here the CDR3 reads CASSLGQTGNQPQHF. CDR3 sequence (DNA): TGTGCCAGCAGCTTGGGGCAGACAGGCAATCAGCCCCAGCATTTT. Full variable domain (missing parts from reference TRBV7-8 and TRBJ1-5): GAGVSQSPRYKVAKRGQDVALRCDPISGHVSLFWYQQALGQGPEFLTYFQNEAQLDKSGLPSDRFFAERPEGSVSTLKIQRTQQEDSAVYLCASSLGQTGNQPQHFGDGTRLSIL.